The 16 T cell receptor beta chains listed next were all sequenced from one sample in a study of blood T cell repertoires in COVID-19. The method was immunoSEQ multiplex PCR; TCRdb's version includes in-frame clones alone and lacks a portion of them. The table includes hundreds of thousands of clones, approximately 90% detected once. The sequenced sample consisted of peripheral blood. These receptors all stem from a woman aged 18-29 years who had recovered from COVID-19.

The CDR3 sequence is CASSGPPGTGDSGNTIYF. The DNA for the CDR3 is TGTGCCAGCAGTGGACCCCCCGGGACAGGGGACTCTGGAAACACCATATATTTT. This chain links TRBV25-1 with TRBJ1-3, with TRBD1 identical over 10 bases. CDR1 is MGHDK and CDR2 is SYGVNS in the germline V gene. The CDR3 extends over 18 amino acids. Trimming at V came to 4 bases and at J to 0 bases, leaving 9 bases not matched to a gene.

The chain links TRBV4-2 to TRBJ2-1; 9 bases are shared with TRBD1. This CDR3 has 15 amino acids. Germline loops: CDR1 LGHNA, CDR2 YNFKEQ. V shed 1 base, J shed 5 bases, and the junction held 3 bases outside the gene matches. Here the CDR3 DNA reads TGTGCCAGCAGCCAAGGGACAGGGGACGACAATGAGCAGTTCTTC. It codes for CASSQGTGDDNEQFF.

This chain connects TRBV15 to TRBJ2-7; 8 positions agree with TRBD1. The CDR3 contains 15 residues. Germline CDR1 and CDR2: LNHNV and YYDKDF (reference sequence). Trimming removed 6 bases from V and 3 bases from J; junction bases left unmatched: 10. The CDR3 here is CATSKKGQESYEQYF. The CDR3 bases are TGTGCCACCAGTAAAAAGGGACAGGAGAGCTACGAGCAGTACTTC.

This rearrangement joins TRBV7-3 to TRBJ2-1; D might be TRBD2 (6 bases). Germline V gives CDR1 SGHTA, CDR2 FQGTGA. The CDR3 is 12 residues long. V shed 2 bases and J shed 9 bases, with 8 bases lying between them. The CDR3 reads CASSLGGGEQFF. In DNA, the CDR3 is TGTGCCAGCAGCTTAGGGGGAGGTGAGCAGTTCTTC.

The chain joins TRBV28 to TRBJ2-3; TRBD2 agrees at 10 bases. Germline CDR1 is MDHEN and CDR2 is SYDVKM. The CDR3 length is 15 residues. Trimming took 6 bases from V and 6 from J; bases not matched to a gene: 9. The CDR3, as DNA: TGTGCCAGCAGCCCGAGCGGGAGGGCCCCGGATACGCAGTATTTT. It specifies CASSPSGRAPDTQYF.

This clone was observed once. The chain links TRBV7-3 to TRBJ2-1; TRBD1 might be the D (6 bases). Germline V gene data show CDR1 as SGHTA and CDR2 as FQGTGA. Trimming removed 2 bases at V and 8 bases at J, with 16 bases between. The CDR3 length is 15 residues. The CDR3: CASSLGPGVGDEQFF. The DNA for the CDR3 is TGTGCCAGCAGCTTAGGTCCAGGGGTAGGGGATGAGCAGTTCTTC.

Only one count was recorded for this clone. J is TRBJ2-7 and V is TRBV9; TRBD1 matches at 10 bases. Germline V CDR1 and CDR2: SGDLS, YYNGEE. There are 15 residues in the CDR3. V was clipped by 4 bases and J by 3 bases; unmatched bases: 7. CDR3 bases: TGTGCCAGCAGCCTAGGGACAGGGGACGGCTACGAGCAGTACTTC. As protein: CASSLGTGDGYEQYF.

The chain uses TRBV7-9 and TRBJ1-1; D gene uncertain. The CDR3 sequence is 13 residues long. V was pared by 6 bases and J by 1 base, with 9 bases between. CDR1 and CDR2 from the germline V gene are SEHNR and FQNEAQ (reference sequence). The DNA of the CDR3 is TGTGCCAGCAGTTCAACAGAGAACACTGAAGCTTTCTTT. Its translation: CASSSTENTEAFF.

This chain joins TRBV27 and TRBJ2-1; TRBD2 agrees at 14 bases. The V gene end was trimmed by 2 bases and the J gene end by 7 bases; junction bases not matched to a gene: 16. The CDR3 runs 20 residues. The germline V gene has CDR1 MNHEY and CDR2 SMNVEV (reference sequence). The CDR3 loop reads CASSLSPGQGGLAGVNEQFF. CDR3 bases: TGTGCCAGCAGTTTAAGCCCGGGACAGGGGGGACTAGCGGGAGTAAATGAGCAGTTCTTC.

This chain joins TRBV7-2 and TRBJ2-6, with TRBD1 as a possible D gene (5 bases). The germline gives CDR1 SGHTA, CDR2 FQGNSA. The V and J ends lost 6 bases and 0 bases respectively, with 12 bases between them. The CDR3 contains 16 residues. CDR3 in amino acids: CASSPDSASGANVLTF. CDR3 in DNA: TGTGCCAGCAGTCCCGACAGTGCCTCTGGGGCCAACGTCCTGACTTTC.

CDR3 DNA sequence: TGCAGCACTTTGAACCGGGATACGCAGTATTTT. Translating gives CSTLNRDTQYF. The chain links TRBV29-1 to TRBJ2-3; the D is unclear. The CDR3 spans 11 residues. Looked up from germline, CDR1 is SQVTM and CDR2 is ANQGSEA. Trimming pared 8 bases from V and 6 bases from J, leaving 12 bases between.

This chain links TRBV2 with TRBJ2-1; 8 positions agree with TRBD1. Unmatched junction bases numbered 9, after V lost 0 bases and J lost 8 bases. Looked up from germline, CDR1 is SNHLY and CDR2 is FYNNEI. CDR3 size: 16 residues. The CDR3 sequence is CASSEAQQGVSHEQFF. For the CDR3, the DNA is TGTGCCAGCAGTGAAGCTCAACAGGGGGTATCCCATGAGCAGTTCTTC.

The chain combines TRBV7-9 with TRBJ2-1; tentative D call: TRBD2 (6 bases). The CDR3 spans 13 residues. CDR1 and CDR2 from the germline V gene are SEHNR and FQNEAQ (reference sequence). V lost 11 bases and J lost 4, with 15 bases in between. CDR3 residues: CAWDFSSYNEQFF. The CDR3 DNA sequence: TGTGCCTGGGACTTTTCATCGTACAATGAGCAGTTCTTC.

The chain carries TRBV19 and TRBJ1-1; D perhaps matches TRBD1 (5 bases). Germline V gene data show CDR1 as LNHDA and CDR2 as SQIVND (reference sequence). The CDR3 contains 14 residues. V was pared by 6 bases and J by 2 bases, with 13 bases between. The CDR3 DNA reads TGTGCCAGTAGGGGGAAGGGGCTCAACACTGAAGCTTTCTTT. As protein: CASRGKGLNTEAFF.

The chain couples TRBV19 to TRBJ1-4; D remains unclear. The CDR3 is 14 amino acids. Germline values: CDR1 LNHDA, CDR2 SQIVND (reference sequence). Trimming took 0 bases from V and 3 from J, leaving 5 bases between them. CDR3 DNA sequence: TGTGCCAGTAGTATAGATCTACCTAATGAAAAACTGTTTTTT. It specifies CASSIDLPNEKLFF.

This chain joins TRBV24-1 and TRBJ2-1, with D possibly being TRBD1 (5 bases). Germline V lookup: CDR1 KGHDR, CDR2 SFDVKD. Trimming pared 3 bases from V and 3 bases from J, leaving 8 bases between. The CDR3 has 14 residues. CDR3 bases: TGTGCCACCAGTGATGTGACAGTCTACAATGAGCAGTTCTTC. Translating it yields CATSDVTVYNEQFF.